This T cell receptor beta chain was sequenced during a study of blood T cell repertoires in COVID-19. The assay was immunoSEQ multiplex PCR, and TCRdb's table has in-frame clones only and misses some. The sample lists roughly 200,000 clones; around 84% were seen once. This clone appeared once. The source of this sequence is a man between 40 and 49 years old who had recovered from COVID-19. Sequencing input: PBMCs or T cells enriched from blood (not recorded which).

The CDR3 DNA sequence: TGTGCCAGTAGTATAGTCCCCCCCCGGGACACCCGTATGGCCCAGCATTTT. Its translation: CASSIVPPRDTRMAQHF. The genes are TRBV19 and TRBJ1-5; possibly TRBD1 for D (6 bases). V was pared by 1 base and J by 11 bases, with 24 bases between. CDR1 and CDR2 from the germline V gene are LNHDA and SQIVND (reference sequence). The CDR3 has 17 amino acids.